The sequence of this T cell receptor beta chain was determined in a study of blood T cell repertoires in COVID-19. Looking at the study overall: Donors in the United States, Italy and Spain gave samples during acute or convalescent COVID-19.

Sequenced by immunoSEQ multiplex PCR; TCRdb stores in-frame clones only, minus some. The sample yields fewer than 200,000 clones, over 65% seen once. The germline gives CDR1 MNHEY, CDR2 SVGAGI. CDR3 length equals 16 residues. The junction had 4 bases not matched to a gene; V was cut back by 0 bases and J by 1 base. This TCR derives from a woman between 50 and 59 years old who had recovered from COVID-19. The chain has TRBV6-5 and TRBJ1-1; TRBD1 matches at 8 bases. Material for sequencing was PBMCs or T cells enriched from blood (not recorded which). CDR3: CASSYSLGTGNTEAFF. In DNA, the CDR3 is TGTGCCAGCAGTTACTCTCTCGGGACAGGGAACACTGAAGCTTTCTTT.